The 25 T cell receptor beta chains presented below share a single source sample, sequenced in a study of shared clonotypes between healthy human individuals. The data were produced by immunoSEQ multiplex PCR, yet TCRdb's version contains in-frame clones alone and is incomplete. The sample consists of approximately 1.5 million clones, just under 99% of them appearing once. Sequencing was carried out using naive CD4+ T cells sorted from blood. Subset given: CD45RA+ positively selected. The receptors here all came from a man aged 25 to 40 in good health.

The V call is TRBV27, the J call TRBJ2-7; TRBD1 matches at 8 bases. Germline CDR1 is MNHEY and CDR2 is SMNVEV (reference sequence). The CDR3 contains 14 residues. Trimming removed 6 bases from V and 4 bases from J; junction bases left unmatched: 8. The CDR3 sequence is CASSSGGLWYEQYF. In DNA form, the CDR3 reads TGTGCCAGCAGCTCAGGGGGCTTATGGTACGAGCAGTACTTC.

The chain couples TRBV18 to TRBJ1-4, with a tentative D call TRBD1 (5 bases). The germline V and J ends were trimmed by 6 bases and 0 bases, with 11 bases remaining between them. The CDR3 totals 15 residues. CDR1 is KGHSH and CDR2 is LQKENI in the germline V gene. Written as DNA, the CDR3 is TGTGCCAGCTCTAAGGGGTTGGCAACTAATGAAAAACTGTTTTTT. Encoded protein: CASSKGLATNEKLFF.

J is TRBJ2-1 and V is TRBV5-1; TRBD2 aligns across 7 bases. CDR3 length equals 13 residues. The V gene's germline CDR1 is SGHRS and CDR2 YFSETQ. V dropped 4 bases and J dropped 7; count of bases not matched to a gene: 5. Here the CDR3 reads CASSLRAGNEQFF. The DNA for the CDR3 is TGCGCCAGCAGCCTCCGAGCGGGGAATGAGCAGTTCTTC.

The V gene is TRBV11-2, the J gene TRBJ2-1; D call uncertain. From germline, CDR1 is SGHAT and CDR2 FQNNGV. CDR3 length: 12 amino acids. With 2 bases removed from V and 5 bases from J, the gap between germline ends came to 4 bases. CDR3 DNA sequence: TGTGCCAGCAGCTTACGGAACAATGAGCAGTTCTTC. This codes for CASSLRNNEQFF.

V gene TRBV5-1 combines with J gene TRBJ2-7; 10 bases agree with TRBD1. The CDR3 consists of 15 residues. V lost 0 bases and J lost 0; bases outside the gene matches: 0. Germline values: CDR1 SGHRS, CDR2 YFSETQ. This CDR3 reads CASSLGQGASYEQYF. The CDR3 DNA follows: TGCGCCAGCAGCTTGGGACAGGGGGCCTCCTACGAGCAGTACTTC. Complete variable domain (other parts from reference TRBV5-1 and TRBJ2-7): KAGVTQTPRYLIKTRGQQVTLSCSPISGHRSVSWYQQTPGQGLQFLFEYFSETQRNKGNFPGRFSGRQFSNSRSEMNVSTLELGDSALYLCASSLGQGASYEQYFGPGTRLTVT.

The CDR3 region has the DNA TGTGCCAGCAGTTTAGCAGGGTCTGGAAACACCATATATTTT. It yields the protein CASSLAGSGNTIYF. The chain recombines TRBV27 with TRBJ1-3, with D possibly being TRBD1 (5 bases). The CDR3 sequence is 14 residues long. The germline CDR1 and CDR2 sequences are MNHEY and SMNVEV (reference sequence). Trimming took off 2 bases at V and 1 base at J, with 6 bases between the two ends.

The gene calls are TRBV11-2 and TRBJ2-7; D is uncertain. V lost 3 bases and J 9 bases, leaving 12 bases between the germline ends. Germline loops: CDR1 SGHAT, CDR2 FQNNGV. This CDR3 region has 12 residues. The DNA of the CDR3 is TGTGCCAGCAGCTTTGGTGGTGGGTGGCAGTACTTC. Translated: CASSFGGGWQYF.

The chain couples TRBV6-5 to TRBJ2-7; perhaps TRBD2 as D (6 bases). Germline V gene sequence: CDR1 MNHEY, CDR2 SVGAGI. Trimming stripped 6 bases from V and 2 bases from J, with 17 bases between. The CDR3 length is 15 residues. The CDR3 DNA reads TGTGCCAGCAGCCCGCAGCGGGTCCCGACCTACGAGCAGTACTTC. It yields the protein CASSPQRVPTYEQYF.

The chain employs TRBV9 and TRBJ2-2; the D is unclear. With 0 bases removed from V and 4 bases from J, the gap between germline ends came to 7 bases. Looked up from germline, CDR1 is SGDLS and CDR2 is YYNGEE. This CDR3 has 14 residues. As DNA, the CDR3 is TGTGCCAGCAGCGTAGAACAGACCACCGGGGAGCTGTTTTTT. Encoded protein: CASSVEQTTGELFF.

The chain recombines TRBV6-1 with TRBJ1-4; D may be TRBD1 (6 bases). Trimming pared 3 bases from V and 7 bases from J, leaving 15 bases between. The CDR3 consists of 15 residues. Germline CDR1 and CDR2: MNHNS and SASEGT. This CDR3 is CASSERSGATEKLFF. In nucleotides, the CDR3 is TGTGCCAGCAGTGAGAGGTCAGGGGCGACTGAAAAACTGTTTTTT.

The gene calls are TRBV5-1 and TRBJ2-1; D is possibly TRBD2 (6 bases). Trimming left V 2 bases short and J 8 bases short, with 11 bases between. Looked up from germline, CDR1 is SGHRS and CDR2 is YFSETQ. The CDR3 is 13 amino acids. The CDR3 sequence: CASSLLLADEQFF. The CDR3 DNA reads TGCGCCAGCAGCTTACTACTAGCTGATGAGCAGTTCTTC.

The chain employs TRBV2 and TRBJ2-3, with 9 positions matching TRBD1. The length of the CDR3 is 15 residues. V gave up 8 bases and J gave up 4 bases; unmatched junction bases: 10. Germline assignment: CDR1 SNHLY and CDR2 FYNNEI. The CDR3 nucleotides are TGTGCCAGCGCGATGGGACAGGGCGGTCCAGATACGCAGTATTTT. It is translated as CASAMGQGGPDTQYF.

This chain connects TRBV6-5 to TRBJ1-2; D unclear. Germline V gives CDR1 MNHEY, CDR2 SVGAGI. The V and J ends lost 4 bases and 8 bases respectively, with 14 bases between them. This CDR3 region has 13 residues. The CDR3 spells CASSSPPGYGYTF. CDR3 nucleotides: TGTGCCAGCAGTTCTCCCCCGGGCTACGGCTACACCTTC.

The rearrangement uses TRBV28 and TRBJ2-7; 8 nucleotides agree with TRBD2. Germline trimming cut 3 bases from V and 7 bases from J; bases unmatched to any gene: 17. The germline gives CDR1 MDHEN, CDR2 SYDVKM. The length of the CDR3 is 17 residues. The CDR3: CASSFLPLGLAPGEQYF. In nucleotides, the CDR3 is TGTGCCAGCAGTTTTCTCCCTCTTGGACTAGCTCCAGGGGAGCAGTACTTC.

V usage is TRBV11-3 and J usage is TRBJ1-3; 7 nucleotides match TRBD1. V lost 5 bases to trimming and J lost 4 bases; unmatched junction nucleotides: 5. CDR1 is SGHNT, CDR2 YENEEA, per germline. The CDR3 is 14 amino acids. CDR3 sequence reads: CASSPGTEGNTIYF. Here the CDR3 DNA reads TGTGCCAGCAGCCCCGGGACAGAAGGAAACACCATATATTTT.

The chain recombines TRBV30 with TRBJ1-2, with a possible D match to TRBD1 (6 bases). The CDR3 sequence is 13 residues long. The V gene's germline CDR1 is GTSNPN and CDR2 SVGIG (reference sequence). V lost 2 bases to trimming and J lost 13 bases, with 20 bases between them. CDR3 loop: CAWSLGQSSLSTF. The CDR3 region has the DNA TGTGCCTGGAGTCTGGGACAATCTTCTTTAAGCACCTTC.

The chain joins TRBV6-1 to TRBJ1-5; 9 nucleotides match TRBD1. Germline assignment: CDR1 MNHNS and CDR2 SASEGT. The length of the CDR3 is 14 residues. The V gene end was trimmed by 8 bases and the J gene end by 3 bases; junction bases not matched to a gene: 5. CDR3 in DNA: TGTGCCAGCGGCCGGGACAGGGCCAATCAGCCCCAGCATTTT. Translating gives CASGRDRANQPQHF.

The CDR3 DNA reads as TGTGCCAGCAGGGCCCCAGGGAGCTCTGGAAACACCATATATTTT. It yields the protein CASRAPGSSGNTIYF. This rearrangement joins TRBV7-9 to TRBJ1-3; D is perhaps TRBD1 (5 bases). This CDR3 has 15 residues. CDR1 SEHNR and CDR2 FQNEAQ come from the germline V gene (reference sequence). Trimming stripped 6 bases from V and 0 bases from J, with 12 bases between.

Comments on this clone: Other DNA variants within this sample encode the same CDR3. The V and J genes are TRBV7-9 and TRBJ2-7, with a weak D call TRBD2 (5 bases). Germline V lookup: CDR1 SEHNR, CDR2 FQNEAQ (reference sequence). V shed 2 bases and J shed 2 bases, with 10 bases lying between them. This CDR3 comprises 14 residues. The CDR3 DNA reads as TGTGCCAGCAGCTTAAGCGGTTCCCCCTACGAGCAGTACTTC. Amino acid sequence: CASSLSGSPYEQYF.

The genes are TRBV14 and TRBJ2-1; D unresolved. The germline V gene encodes CDR1 SGHDN and CDR2 FVKESK. The CDR3 length is 13 residues. V gave up 1 base and J gave up 8 bases, with 9 bases separating them. The CDR3 region is CASSQVRGYEQFF. The CDR3 nucleotides are TGTGCCAGCAGCCAAGTAAGAGGTTATGAGCAGTTCTTC. The entire variable domain, with the rest obtained from reference TRBV14 and TRBJ2-1, is as follows: EAGVTQFPSHSVIEKGQTVTLRCDPISGHDNLYWYRRVMGKEIKFLLHFVKESKQDESGMPNNRFLAERTGGTYSTLKVQPAELEDSGVYFCASSQVRGYEQFFGPGTRLTVL.

DNA of the CDR3: TGTGCCAGTAGTATCCAACTCTACACAGATACGCAGTATTTT. Protein: CASSIQLYTDTQYF. The V gene is TRBV19, the J gene TRBJ2-3; D ambiguous. CDR3 length: 14 amino acids. Per the germline V gene, CDR1 is LNHDA and CDR2 is SQIVND (reference sequence). V dropped 3 bases and J dropped 2 bases, with 9 bases sitting between them.

The gene calls are TRBV2 and TRBJ1-4; D gene unclear. The germline gives CDR1 SNHLY, CDR2 FYNNEI. V lost 10 bases and J lost 10, with 22 bases in between. The CDR3 has 14 amino acids. The CDR3 loop is CATSGGPGFGKLFF. The CDR3 region has the DNA TGTGCCACAAGTGGTGGACCCGGATTCGGAAAACTGTTTTTT. The full variable domain, rest sourced from reference TRBV2 and TRBJ1-4, is EPEVTQTPSHQVTQMGQEVILRCVPISNHLYFYWYRQILGQKVEFLVSFYNNEISEKSEIFDDQFSVERPDGSNFTLKIRSTKLEDSAMYFCATSGGPGFGKLFFGSGTQLSVL.

The genes are TRBV5-4 and TRBJ2-3, with D maybe TRBD2 (5 bases). Trimming pared 4 bases from V and 4 bases from J, leaving 16 bases between. CDR1 and CDR2 from the germline V gene are SGHNT and YYREEE (reference sequence). The CDR3 has 15 amino acids. The DNA for the CDR3 is TGTGCCAGCAGCATCAGTTTGGGAGAGTCAGATACGCAGTATTTT. Translation: CASSISLGESDTQYF.

The V and J genes are TRBV6-1 and TRBJ2-7; 9 bases line up with TRBD2. This CDR3 is 13 amino acids long. The V gene end was trimmed by 8 bases and the J gene end by 3 bases; junction bases not matched to a gene: 5. CDR1 and CDR2 from the germline V gene are MNHNS and SASEGT. CDR3 sequence reads: CASGASGVYEQYF. In DNA form, the CDR3 reads TGTGCCAGCGGGGCTAGCGGGGTCTACGAGCAGTACTTC.

The CDR3 bases are TGTGCCAGCGGGACTAGCGGGAGGCCCCGGAACAATGAGCAGTTCTTC. It encodes CASGTSGRPRNNEQFF. The V gene is TRBV19, the J gene TRBJ2-1; 15 bases match TRBD2. The CDR3 contains 16 residues. Per germline, CDR1 LNHDA and CDR2 SQIVND (reference sequence). Trimming took 9 bases from V and 5 from J; bases not matched to a gene: 8.